The count of the clone carrying this T cell receptor beta chain is one. The target antigen is unknown. These data come from a study of T cells in Graves' hyperthyroidism and ophthalmopathy. Study-wide results and caveats: Separation of ophthalmopathy from stable hyperthyroidism was achieved by a 13 V-J model. Model output signaled ophthalmopathy a median 6.5 months ahead of onset.

Using RNA transcripts as the source, TCR beta CDR3 regions were amplified. Researchers ran a first-round RT-PCR on the TCR CDR3 using the HTBI primer set. Each CDR3 protein gets one entry after TCRdb re-called the multiplex PCR reads with MiXCR. The table shows hundreds of thousands of distinct CDR3 sequences, with around 39% occurring only once. V lost 0 bases and J lost 7, with 13 bases in between. The CDR3 extends over 16 amino acids. The germline V gene encodes CDR1 LNHNV and CDR2 YYDKDF (reference sequence). The receptor comes from a man between 18 and 35 years old with Graves' hyperthyroidism. The chain recombines TRBV15 with TRBJ1-6, with D tentatively TRBD1 (6 bases). The sample taken for sequencing was blood. This CDR3 reads CATSRDGGDPNSPLHF. The DNA of the CDR3 is TGTGCCACCAGCAGAGACGGGGGCGACCCCAATTCACCCCTCCACTTT.